The text below deals with one TCR beta chain. This specimen comes from a study of blood T cell repertoires in COVID-19. Clones were sequenced by immunoSEQ multiplex PCR, and TCRdb holds only the in-frame ones, with some missing. The sample yields about 160,000 clones, 90% to 95% seen once. Germline V gene data show CDR1 as GTSNPN and CDR2 as SVGIG (reference sequence). J lost 4 bases, V lost 6 bases, and 12 bases had no gene match. CDR3 length equals 15 residues. This chain links TRBV30 with TRBJ2-3; the match to TRBD2 covers 8 bases. The sample taken for sequencing was peripheral blood. This TCR came from a man in his fifties with acute or convalescent COVID-19. The CDR3 is CACPYRGGGADTQYF. The CDR3 DNA reads TGTGCCTGTCCTTACCGGGGGGGCGGGGCAGATACGCAGTATTTT.